The 17 T cell receptor beta chains reported below all come from one sample, sequenced in a study of identical twins. From the 5' RACE reads, TCRdb called clonotypes with MiXCR, one entry per CDR3 protein. Of more than 1.5 million distinct CDR3 sequences listed, 25% to 35% are singletons. Specimen: cord blood. These receptors all stem from a newborn girl in good health.

The sample holds a few counts of this clonotype. The chain has TRBV9 and TRBJ2-3; D gene ambiguous. There are 16 residues in the CDR3. Germline V gives CDR1 SGDLS, CDR2 YYNGEE. V shed 3 bases and J shed 2 bases, with 16 bases lying between them. CDR3 in amino acids: CASSAQGSLNTDTQYF. CDR3 coding DNA: TGTGCCAGCAGCGCCCAAGGAAGCCTTAACACAGATACGCAGTATTTT.

The sample holds many counts of this clonotype. This chain links TRBV20-1 with TRBJ2-1, with 9 positions matching TRBD1. The V gene end was trimmed by 6 bases and the J gene end by 9 bases; junction bases not matched to a gene: 6. This CDR3 has 12 residues. Germline V gene sequence: CDR1 DFQATT, CDR2 SNEGSKA (reference sequence). The CDR3 coding sequence is TGCAGTGCAAGACAGGGGGGCGGTGAGCAGTTCTTC. Its translation: CSARQGGGEQFF.

This chain uses TRBV4-2 with TRBJ2-5, with TRBD2 identical over 10 bases. The DNA end favors TRBJ2-1, so the J call may be wrong. CDR3 length equals 15 residues. From germline, CDR1 is LGHNA and CDR2 YNFKEQ. The CDR3 here is CASSRTSGNQETQFF. Here the CDR3 DNA reads TGTGCCAGCAGCCGGACTAGCGGAAACCAAGAGACCCAGTTCTTC.

This clonotype was recorded a few times. The rearrangement joins TRBV27 to TRBJ2-3, with 8 nucleotides matching TRBD2. The CDR3 has 17 residues. Germline-derived CDR1 and CDR2 are MNHEY and SMNVEV (reference sequence). After removal of 2 bases from V and 3 bases from J, the junction contained 10 bases not matched to a gene. The CDR3, as DNA: TGTGCCAGCAGTTTAGACCCAACGGGAGGGCGAACAGATACGCAGTATTTT. Protein sequence: CASSLDPTGGRTDTQYF.

The J gene is TRBJ1-2, the V gene TRBV18; D remains ambiguous. V was cut by 0 bases and J by 7 bases, with 6 bases left in between. The germline V gene encodes CDR1 KGHSH and CDR2 LQKENI. CDR3 length: 12 amino acids. Here the CDR3 DNA reads TGTGCCAGCTCACCACCAGGGTTTGGCTACACCTTC. It yields the protein CASSPPGFGYTF.

In its sample, this clonotype was seen a few times. The V gene is TRBV11-2, the J gene TRBJ2-4; 11 bases agree with TRBD2. The end of the DNA fits TRBJ2-7 better, so the J call may be wrong. This CDR3 is 21 amino acids long. Germline V CDR1 and CDR2: SGHAT, FQNNGV. CDR3 region: CASSFRSRLPGLAVAPYEQYF. DNA of the CDR3: TGTGCCAGCAGCTTTAGGTCGCGTTTACCGGGACTAGCGGTAGCACCTTACGAGCAGTACTTC.

The DNA of the CDR3 is TGCGCCAGCAGCTTGCGGGGGTACGCTAACTATGGCTACACCTTC. Protein: CASSLRGYANYGYTF. The chain recombines TRBV5-1 with TRBJ1-2, with D tentatively TRBD1 (5 bases). Germline V gene sequence: CDR1 SGHRS, CDR2 YFSETQ. This CDR3 has 15 residues. The V end lost 1 base, the J end lost 0 bases, and 10 bases lay between the germline ends. Supplemented by reference TRBV5-1 and TRBJ1-2, the full variable domain reads KAGVTQTPRYLIKTRGQQVTLSCSPISGHRSVSWYQQTPGQGLQFLFEYFSETQRNKGNFPGRFSGRQFSNSRSEMNVSTLELGDSALYLCASSLRGYANYGYTFGSGTRLTVV.

The chain combines TRBV3-1 with TRBJ2-5, with 8 nucleotides matching TRBD2. The CDR3 runs 15 residues. Unmatched junction bases numbered 12, after V lost 7 bases and J lost 5 bases. Germline CDR1 reads LGHDT; CDR2 reads YNNKEL (reference sequence). The CDR3 coding sequence is TGTGCCAGCACCAACAAGATAGCGGGACTTGAGACCCAGTACTTC. Its translation is CASTNKIAGLETQYF.

The chain uses TRBV13 and TRBJ2-7; D gene uncertain. The ends were cut back, 3 bases at V and 0 bases at J, with 9 bases in the middle. This CDR3 is built from 14 residues. Germline V gene sequence: CDR1 PRHDT, CDR2 FYEKMQ (reference sequence). This CDR3 reads CASSFAANSYEQYF. The DNA of the CDR3 is TGTGCCAGCAGCTTCGCTGCAAACTCCTACGAGCAGTACTTC.

This clonotype was recorded at least ten times. The chain is built from TRBV28 and TRBJ2-1, with 7 bases fitting TRBD1. The ends lost 7 bases at V and 5 bases at J; junction bases unmatched: 11. CDR1 and CDR2 from the germline V gene are MDHEN and SYDVKM. There are 15 residues in the CDR3. The CDR3: CASNPPSQGDNEQFF. The DNA for the CDR3 is TGTGCCAGCAACCCTCCTAGCCAGGGGGACAATGAGCAGTTCTTC.

V gene TRBV5-1 combines with J gene TRBJ2-1, with 8 nucleotides matching TRBD2. The J call may be incorrect, as the DNA end agrees better with TRBJ2-7. CDR1 and CDR2 (germline): SGHRS, YFSETQ. The CDR3 loop spans 15 amino acids. In DNA form, the CDR3 reads TGCGCCAGCAGCGGAACGGGAGGGCCCTACAATGAGCAGTACTTC. As protein: CASSGTGGPYNEQYF.

This clonotype was picked up a small number of times. The CDR3, as DNA: TGTGCCAGCAGTGACTCGTTCCGGGGGGCCTTAGATACGCAGTATTTT. This gives the protein CASSDSFRGALDTQYF. The chain combines TRBV6-4 with TRBJ2-3; possible D gene TRBD2, 7 bases. Germline V gives CDR1 MRHNA, CDR2 SNTAGT. The CDR3 runs 16 residues. Trimming removed 0 bases at V and 5 bases at J, with 15 bases between.

The chain joins TRBV6-5 to TRBJ1-1, with no clear D. The CDR3 is 13 residues long. V gave up 5 bases and J gave up 6 bases, with 13 bases separating them. CDR1 is MNHEY and CDR2 is SVGAGI in the germline V gene. The DNA for the CDR3 is TGTGCCAGCAGTGCTTCGTTTGACCCTGAAGCTTTCTTT. Its protein is CASSASFDPEAFF.

The J gene is TRBJ2-1, the V gene TRBV28; D remains ambiguous. CDR1 is MDHEN, CDR2 SYDVKM, per germline. The ends were cut back, 2 bases at V and 8 bases at J, with 19 bases in the middle. This CDR3 is built from 16 residues. The CDR3 nucleotides read TGTGCCAGCAGTTTAGGTCTCCGAGGCGGCGCCCATGAGCAGTTCTTC. This encodes CASSLGLRGGAHEQFF.

This clonotype was detected a few times. The genes are TRBV6-6 and TRBJ2-7; no reliable D call. Deletions cut 2 bases from V and 3 bases from J, with 11 bases between. The CDR3 has 14 residues. Germline V CDR1 and CDR2: MNHNY, SVGAGI (reference sequence). Written as DNA, the CDR3 is TGTGCCAGCAGTTACAGACCGCCGGACTACGAGCAGTACTTC. Its protein product is CASSYRPPDYEQYF.

This chain joins TRBV5-1 and TRBJ2-3; 9 bases align to TRBD2. The CDR3 spans 17 residues. Germline CDR1 SGHRS, CDR2 YFSETQ. Trimming at V came to 9 bases and at J to 2 bases, leaving 16 bases not matched to a gene. In DNA, the CDR3 is TGCGCCATCAGGGGAGCGGGGGGCTCAGAGGACACAGATACGCAGTATTTT. Protein sequence: CAIRGAGGSEDTDTQYF.

This clonotype was counted between two and nine times. The V gene is TRBV7-2, the J gene TRBJ2-7; 14 bases are a match to TRBD2. V trimming: 4 bases; J trimming: 7 bases; junction bases outside the gene matches: 9. The CDR3 has 16 amino acids. The germline CDR1 and CDR2 sequences are SGHTA and FQGNSA. Here the CDR3 reads CASSSRGLAGAGEQYF. CDR3 coding DNA: TGTGCCAGCAGCTCCCGGGGACTAGCGGGAGCGGGTGAGCAGTACTTC.